The T cell receptor beta chain described here comes from a study of blood T cell repertoires in COVID-19. The wider study: The United States, Italy and Spain were the sources of the acute and convalescent COVID-19 samples. In each case, the material was cDNA or gDNA derived from T cells, B-cell-depleted T cells, or PBMCs.

This clone has only one observation. In the source study's methods: By means of reference gene primer amplification, nucleated cell counts were estimated. Sequenced by immunoSEQ multiplex PCR; TCRdb stores in-frame clones only, minus some. V and J calls and clone size are copied from that table; D and trimming were computed from the DNA. Of 95,000 to 150,000 clones in the sample, about 87% were seen once. Germline-derived CDR1 and CDR2 are SGHTA and FQGNSA. This CDR3 comprises 15 residues. Trimming cost V 2 bases and J 7 bases, with 15 bases left between them. This chain connects TRBV7-2 to TRBJ1-5, with D perhaps matching TRBD1 (6 bases). The sequencing sample was made of peripheral blood. This clonotype originated in a woman in her 70s with acute or convalescent COVID-19. For the CDR3, the DNA is TGTGCCAGCAGCTTAATGACAGGAGGATACCAGCCCCAGCATTTT. It codes for CASSLMTGGYQPQHF.